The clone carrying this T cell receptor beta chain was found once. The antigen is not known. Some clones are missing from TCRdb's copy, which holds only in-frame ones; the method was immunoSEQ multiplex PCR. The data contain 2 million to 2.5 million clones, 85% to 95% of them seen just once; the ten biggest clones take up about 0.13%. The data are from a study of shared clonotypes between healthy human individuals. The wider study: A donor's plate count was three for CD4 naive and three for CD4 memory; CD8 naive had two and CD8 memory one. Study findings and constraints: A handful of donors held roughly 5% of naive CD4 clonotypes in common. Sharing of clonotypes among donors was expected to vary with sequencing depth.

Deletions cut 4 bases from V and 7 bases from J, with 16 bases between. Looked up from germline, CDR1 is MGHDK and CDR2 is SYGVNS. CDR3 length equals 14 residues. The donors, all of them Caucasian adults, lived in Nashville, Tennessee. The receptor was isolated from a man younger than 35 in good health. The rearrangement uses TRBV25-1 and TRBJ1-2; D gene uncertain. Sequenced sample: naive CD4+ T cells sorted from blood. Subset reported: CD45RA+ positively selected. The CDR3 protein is CASSAGSSFGGYTF. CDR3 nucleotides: TGTGCCAGCAGTGCTGGCTCTTCTTTTGGTGGCTACACCTTC.